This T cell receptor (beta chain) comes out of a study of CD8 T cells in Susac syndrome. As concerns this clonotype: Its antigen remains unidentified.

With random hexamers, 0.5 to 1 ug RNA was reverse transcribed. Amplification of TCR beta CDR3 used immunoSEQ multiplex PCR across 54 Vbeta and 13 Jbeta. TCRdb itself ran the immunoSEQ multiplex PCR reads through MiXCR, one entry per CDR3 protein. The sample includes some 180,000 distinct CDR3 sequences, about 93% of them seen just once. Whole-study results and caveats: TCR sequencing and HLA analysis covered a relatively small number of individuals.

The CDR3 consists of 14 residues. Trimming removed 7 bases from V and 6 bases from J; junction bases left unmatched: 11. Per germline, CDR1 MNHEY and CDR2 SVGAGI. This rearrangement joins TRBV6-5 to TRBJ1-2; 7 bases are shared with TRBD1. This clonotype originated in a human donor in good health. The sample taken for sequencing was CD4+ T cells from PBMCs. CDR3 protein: CASMRGRGVDGYTF. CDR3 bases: TGTGCCAGCATGCGGGGCAGGGGGGTTGATGGCTACACCTTC.